Given below is one T cell receptor (beta chain) in context. This sample stems from a study of CD8 T cells in Susac syndrome. Study-level background: When their blood was taken, patients with Susac syndrome were therapy-naive, taking corticosteroids, or taking intravenous immunoglobulin alone.

Germline assignment: CDR1 SGHTA and CDR2 FQGNSA. The CDR3 is 15 residues long. J lost 0 bases, V lost 7 bases, and 8 bases had no gene match. Reverse transcription of roughly 0.45 to 1 ug RNA used random hexamers. TCRdb recomputed calls from the immunoSEQ multiplex PCR reads with MiXCR, one row per CDR3 protein. The sample shows fewer than 200,000 distinct CDR3 sequences, 94% of them seen only once. Sequenced: CD4+ T cells from PBMCs. The chain recombines TRBV7-2 with TRBJ2-7; TRBD1 matches at 8 bases. The clonotype was recovered from a human donor with Susac syndrome. The CDR3 DNA reads as TGTGCCAGCATCCAGGGGGCTGCAAACTCCTACGAGCAGTACTTC. It codes for CASIQGAANSYEQYF.